This TCR beta chain was found in a study of monozygotic twins with inflammatory bowel disease. Germline V gene lookup returns CDR1 SGHAT and CDR2 FQNNGV. This CDR3 comprises 14 residues. TCRdb re-called the 5' RACE reads; every CDR3 protein appears as one record, without DNA. This table lists around 410,000 distinct CDR3 sequences. The clonotype originates from a human donor with ulcerative colitis or Crohn's disease, or a healthy co-twin of an affected twin (not recorded which). Sequenced: blood. The chain recombines TRBV11-2 with TRBJ2-7; the D call from TCRdb, TRBD1, cannot be confirmed without DNA. The CDR3 here is CASSLEAGEYEQYF.